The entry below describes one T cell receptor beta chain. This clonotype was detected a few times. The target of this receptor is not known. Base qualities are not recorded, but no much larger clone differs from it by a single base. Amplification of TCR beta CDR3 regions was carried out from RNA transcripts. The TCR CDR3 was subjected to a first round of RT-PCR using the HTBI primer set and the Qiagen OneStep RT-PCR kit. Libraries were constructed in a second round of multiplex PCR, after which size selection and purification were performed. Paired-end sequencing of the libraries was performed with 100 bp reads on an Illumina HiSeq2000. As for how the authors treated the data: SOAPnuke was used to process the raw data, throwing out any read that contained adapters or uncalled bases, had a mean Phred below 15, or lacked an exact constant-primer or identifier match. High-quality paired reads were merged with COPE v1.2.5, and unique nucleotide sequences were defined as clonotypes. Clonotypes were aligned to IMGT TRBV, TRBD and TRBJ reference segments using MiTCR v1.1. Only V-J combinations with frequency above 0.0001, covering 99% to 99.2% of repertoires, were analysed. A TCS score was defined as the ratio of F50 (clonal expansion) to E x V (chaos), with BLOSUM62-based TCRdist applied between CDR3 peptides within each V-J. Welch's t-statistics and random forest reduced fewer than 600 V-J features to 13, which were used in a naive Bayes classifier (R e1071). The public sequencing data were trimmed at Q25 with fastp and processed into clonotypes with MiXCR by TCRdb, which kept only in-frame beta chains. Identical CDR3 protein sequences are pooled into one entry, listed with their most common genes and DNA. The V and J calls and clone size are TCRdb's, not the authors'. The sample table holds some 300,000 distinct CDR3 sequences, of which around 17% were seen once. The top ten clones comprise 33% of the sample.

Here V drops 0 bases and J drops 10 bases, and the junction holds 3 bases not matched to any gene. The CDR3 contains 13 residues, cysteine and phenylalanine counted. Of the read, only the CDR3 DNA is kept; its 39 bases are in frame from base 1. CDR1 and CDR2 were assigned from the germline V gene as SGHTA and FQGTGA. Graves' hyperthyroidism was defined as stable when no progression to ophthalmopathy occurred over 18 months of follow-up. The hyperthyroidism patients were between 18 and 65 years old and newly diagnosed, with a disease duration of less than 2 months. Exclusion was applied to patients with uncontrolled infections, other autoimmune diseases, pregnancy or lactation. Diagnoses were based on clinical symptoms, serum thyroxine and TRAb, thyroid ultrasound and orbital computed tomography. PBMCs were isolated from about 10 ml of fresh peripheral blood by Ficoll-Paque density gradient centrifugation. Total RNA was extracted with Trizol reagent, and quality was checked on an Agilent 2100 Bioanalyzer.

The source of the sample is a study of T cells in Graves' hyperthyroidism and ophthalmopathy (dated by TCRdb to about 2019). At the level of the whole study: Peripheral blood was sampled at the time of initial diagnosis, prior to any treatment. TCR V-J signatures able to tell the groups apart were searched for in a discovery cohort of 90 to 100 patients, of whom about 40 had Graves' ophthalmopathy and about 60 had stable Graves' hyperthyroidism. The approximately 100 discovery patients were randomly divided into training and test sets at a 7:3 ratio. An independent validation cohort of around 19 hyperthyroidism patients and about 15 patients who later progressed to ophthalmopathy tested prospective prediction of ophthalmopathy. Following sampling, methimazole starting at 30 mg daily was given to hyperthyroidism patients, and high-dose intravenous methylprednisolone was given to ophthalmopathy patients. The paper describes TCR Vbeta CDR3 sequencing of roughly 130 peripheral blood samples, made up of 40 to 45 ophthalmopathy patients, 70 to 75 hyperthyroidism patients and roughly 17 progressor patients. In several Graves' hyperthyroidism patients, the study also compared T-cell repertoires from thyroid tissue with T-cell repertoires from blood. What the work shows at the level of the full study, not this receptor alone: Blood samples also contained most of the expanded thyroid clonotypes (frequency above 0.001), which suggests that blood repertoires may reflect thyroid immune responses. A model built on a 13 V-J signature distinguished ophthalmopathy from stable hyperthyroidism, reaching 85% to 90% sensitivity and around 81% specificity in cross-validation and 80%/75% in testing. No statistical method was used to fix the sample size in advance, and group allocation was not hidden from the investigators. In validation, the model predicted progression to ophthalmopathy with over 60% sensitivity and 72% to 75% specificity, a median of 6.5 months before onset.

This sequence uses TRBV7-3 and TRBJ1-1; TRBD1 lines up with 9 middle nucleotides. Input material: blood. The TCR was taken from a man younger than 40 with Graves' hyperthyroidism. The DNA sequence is TGTGCCAGCAGCTTAACTCCACAGGGGGCAGCTTTCTTT. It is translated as CASSLTPQGAAFF.